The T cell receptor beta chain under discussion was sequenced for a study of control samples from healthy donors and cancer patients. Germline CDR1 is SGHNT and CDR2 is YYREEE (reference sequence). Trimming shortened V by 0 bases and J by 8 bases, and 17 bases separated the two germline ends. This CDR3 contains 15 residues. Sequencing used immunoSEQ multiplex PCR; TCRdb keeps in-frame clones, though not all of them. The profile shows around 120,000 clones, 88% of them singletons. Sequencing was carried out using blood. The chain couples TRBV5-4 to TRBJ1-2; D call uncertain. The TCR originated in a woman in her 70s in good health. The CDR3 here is CASSLAVQRHKGYTF. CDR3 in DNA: TGTGCCAGCAGCTTGGCCGTGCAGAGACACAAGGGCTACACCTTC.